Following are 28 T cell receptor beta chains from one sample sequenced in a study of PD-L1 blockade in urothelial cancer (dated by TCRdb to the late 2010s). The time point label, read with the paper, signifies: pretreatment peripheral blood. Libraries came from the immunoSEQ multiplex PCR assay. The source is immuneACCESS, and TCRdb retained only in-frame sequences with V and J called. Part of the clones is not carried over; for the studies checked, unresolved V genes explain less than half of this, and the remainder is unexplained. Counted in this sample were about 63,000 clones; roughly 76% of them appeared once. Jointly, the top ten make up around 5.7% of the sample. The specimen comprised PBMCs, sampled around atezolizumab (anti-PD-L1) treatment. The source is a man aged 70 or older with urothelial cancer.

V gene TRBV9 combines with J gene TRBJ2-3; 9 bases are shared with TRBD1. The CDR3 runs to 16 residues. Germline CDR1 reads SGDLS; CDR2 reads YYNGEE. V lost 4 bases, J lost 2 bases, and 8 bases stayed unmatched. As DNA, the CDR3 is TGTGCCAGCAGCCCAATGGGACAGGGCAACACAGATACGCAGTATTTT. It is translated as CASSPMGQGNTDTQYF.

This clone was detected only once. The chain employs TRBV6-6 and TRBJ1-1, with 8 bases identical to TRBD1. J was trimmed by 0 bases and V by 6 bases; bases with no gene match: 6. Germline assignment: CDR1 MNHNY and CDR2 SVGAGI (reference sequence). The CDR3 sequence is 15 residues long. The CDR3 coding sequence is TGTGCCAGCAGCCCCAGGGGGCGGGTGAACACTGAAGCTTTCTTT. Amino acid sequence: CASSPRGRVNTEAFF.

This chain connects TRBV2 to TRBJ1-2; TRBD1 aligns across 8 bases. Trimming cost V 4 bases and J 4 bases; bases outside gene matches: 5. The CDR3 is 14 amino acids. Germline CDR1 reads SNHLY; CDR2 reads FYNNEI. CDR3 in amino acids: CASSAGGLSYGYTF. In DNA form, the CDR3 reads TGTGCCAGCAGTGCAGGGGGCTTAAGCTATGGCTACACCTTC.

This chain connects TRBV5-1 to TRBJ1-1; D not resolved. In germline, CDR1 is SGHRS, CDR2 YFSETQ. The CDR3 runs to 14 residues. The germline V and J ends were trimmed by 0 bases and 4 bases, with 10 bases remaining between them. This CDR3 reads CASSLAAESTEAFF. The CDR3 DNA is TGCGCCAGCAGCTTGGCGGCGGAATCCACTGAAGCTTTCTTT.

A few counts support this clone. This chain uses TRBV6-5 with TRBJ1-1; no clear D gene. The CDR3 is 15 amino acids. The V gene's germline CDR1 is MNHEY and CDR2 SVGAGI. V dropped 2 bases and J dropped 1 base, with 11 bases sitting between them. In DNA, the CDR3 is TGTGCCAGCAGTTACCTTGTTTCCCGGAACACTGAAGCTTTCTTT. Residues: CASSYLVSRNTEAFF.

V gene TRBV6-1 combines with J gene TRBJ2-7, with TRBD2 as a possible D gene (6 bases). Germline V gene sequence: CDR1 MNHNS, CDR2 SASEGT. The CDR3 contains 15 residues. Trimming took off 8 bases at V and 4 bases at J, with 21 bases between the two ends. The CDR3 sequence: CASSPWGETGYEQYF. CDR3 bases: TGTGCCAGCTCCCCCTGGGGGGAAACTGGATACGAGCAGTACTTC.

This clone was found once. The chain is built from TRBV27 and TRBJ2-7; 11 bases match TRBD2. The CDR3 runs 15 residues. CDR1 and CDR2 from the germline V gene are MNHEY and SMNVEV (reference sequence). The V gene end was trimmed by 5 bases and the J gene end by 2 bases; junction bases not matched to a gene: 5. The CDR3 loop is CASSPTSGAPYEQYF. CDR3 coding DNA: TGTGCCAGCAGTCCGACTAGCGGGGCCCCCTACGAGCAGTACTTC.

The chain carries TRBV27 and TRBJ2-1, with 10 bases fitting TRBD2. The CDR3 spans 15 residues. V lost 4 bases and J lost 7; bases outside the gene matches: 7. The germline CDR1 and CDR2 sequences are MNHEY and SMNVEV (reference sequence). CDR3 protein: CASSSRLTSGNEQFF. The CDR3 DNA reads TGTGCCAGCAGTTCTAGGCTGACTAGCGGGAATGAGCAGTTCTTC.

V gene TRBV9 combines with J gene TRBJ1-1, with D possibly being TRBD1 (6 bases). Trimming took 3 bases from V and 7 from J, leaving 13 bases between them. Germline V gene lookup returns CDR1 SGDLS and CDR2 YYNGEE. The CDR3 is 13 amino acids. CDR3: CASSGTGTSEAFF. The CDR3 bases are TGTGCCAGCAGCGGGACCGGGACAAGTGAAGCTTTCTTT.

This clone was seen more than once but under ten times. In DNA, the CDR3 is TGTGCCAGCAGCCAAGTTTCTAGCGGGAGAAGCGAGCAGTACTTC. Residues: CASSQVSSGRSEQYF. The chain employs TRBV14 and TRBJ2-7; 10 nucleotides match TRBD2. The CDR3 runs 15 residues. V was pared by 1 base and J by 6 bases, with 6 bases of the junction left unmatched. Germline CDR1 SGHDN, CDR2 FVKESK.

This sequence joins TRBV2 and TRBJ1-2, with 7 bases that match TRBD1. V shed 5 bases and J 4 bases; nucleotides not matched to a gene: 7. Germline lookup yields CDR1 SNHLY and CDR2 FYNNEI. The CDR3 totals 14 residues. The CDR3 sequence is CASSPRTGSYGYTF. The CDR3 region has the DNA TGTGCCAGCAGTCCCCGGACAGGTTCCTATGGCTACACCTTC.

The V gene is TRBV13, the J gene TRBJ2-2, with unresolved D. The CDR3 is made up of 12 amino acids. Germline loops: CDR1 PRHDT, CDR2 FYEKMQ (reference sequence). V was trimmed by 3 bases and J by 4 bases, leaving 3 bases between them. The DNA for the CDR3 is TGTGCCAGCAGCTTCTCCACCGGGGAGCTGTTTTTT. Encoded protein: CASSFSTGELFF. The full variable domain, in which reference TRBV13 and TRBJ2-2 provide the parts outside the CDR3, is AAGVIQSPRHLIKEKRETATLKCYPIPRHDTVYWYQQGPGQDPQFLISFYEKMQSDKGSIPDRFSAQQFSDYHSELNMSSLELGDSALYFCASSFSTGELFFGEGSRLTVL.

The genes are TRBV2 and TRBJ1-6; tentatively, D is TRBD1 (5 bases). Germline-derived CDR1 and CDR2 are SNHLY and FYNNEI. Trimming pared 6 bases from V and 9 bases from J, leaving 15 bases between. This CDR3 is 14 amino acids long. The CDR3 here is CASSLGRGGSPLHF. The CDR3 bases are TGTGCCAGCAGCCTCGGGAGGGGAGGTTCACCCCTCCACTTT.

In this sample, this clone turned up once. This chain connects TRBV5-1 to TRBJ2-5; 8 bases map to TRBD2. Germline-derived CDR1 and CDR2 are SGHRS and YFSETQ. The ends lost 0 bases at V and 2 bases at J; junction bases unmatched: 6. The CDR3 is made up of 16 amino acids. The CDR3 sequence: CASSLAGGGVQETQYF. CDR3 in DNA: TGCGCCAGCAGCTTGGCGGGGGGGGGAGTGCAAGAGACCCAGTACTTC.

The chain has TRBV10-3 and TRBJ2-2; D remains ambiguous. The V and J ends lost 4 bases and 4 bases respectively, with 16 bases between them. This CDR3 is 16 amino acids long. Germline assignment: CDR1 ENHRY and CDR2 SYGVKD. The CDR3 DNA sequence: TGTGCCATCAGTGTGGCCGAACTAAGAGTCACCGGGGAGCTGTTTTTT. It specifies CAISVAELRVTGELFF.

This rearrangement joins TRBV29-1 to TRBJ2-7, with TRBD2 matching 11 bases. The germline V gene encodes CDR1 SQVTM and CDR2 ANQGSEA. The CDR3 is 13 amino acids. With V trimmed by 4 bases and J by 5 bases, 4 bases remained unmatched. CDR3 region: CSVALAGAHEQYF. In DNA form, the CDR3 reads TGCAGCGTTGCACTAGCGGGAGCTCACGAGCAGTACTTC.

This chain links TRBV5-1 with TRBJ1-2, with TRBD1 matching 10 bases. The V gene's germline CDR1 is SGHRS and CDR2 YFSETQ. J was trimmed by 2 bases and V by 5 bases; bases with no gene match: 6. The CDR3 length is 15 residues. The CDR3 DNA sequence: TGCGCCAGCAGACCCGGACAGGGGGACAACTATGGCTACACCTTC. It codes for CASRPGQGDNYGYTF.

V is TRBV4-2 and J is TRBJ1-1; possible D gene TRBD1, 6 bases. The ends were cut back, 0 bases at V and 1 base at J, with 12 bases in the middle. The germline V gene encodes CDR1 LGHNA and CDR2 YNFKEQ. The CDR3 extends over 16 amino acids. CDR3 bases: TGTGCCAGCAGCCAAGACTACAGGGAAGCGAACACTGAAGCTTTCTTT. It codes for CASSQDYREANTEAFF.

V and J are TRBV10-3 and TRBJ2-1; TRBD1 agrees at 7 bases. In germline, CDR1 is ENHRY, CDR2 SYGVKD. The J segment lost 6 bases and the V segment lost 11 bases, leaving 13 bases of the junction unmatched. This CDR3 region has 14 residues. As DNA, the CDR3 is TGTGCCGCCTTGACGACAGGGTTCGGCAATGAGCAGTTCTTC. It translates to CAALTTGFGNEQFF.

The chain is built from TRBV2 and TRBJ2-7, with 8 bases lining up with TRBD1. Germline values: CDR1 SNHLY, CDR2 FYNNEI. The CDR3 length is 16 residues. Trimming at V came to 5 bases and at J to 7 bases, leaving 16 bases not matched to a gene. CDR3 amino acids: CASSSYPRTGSSEQYF. The CDR3 DNA reads as TGTGCCAGCAGTTCTTACCCTCGGACAGGGAGTAGTGAGCAGTACTTC.

A few counts support this clone. The chain links TRBV7-2 to TRBJ1-2; TRBD1 aligns across 7 bases. V shed 5 bases and J 2 bases; nucleotides not matched to a gene: 2. The length of the CDR3 is 13 residues. Looked up from germline, CDR1 is SGHTA and CDR2 is FQGNSA. The CDR3 region has the DNA TGTGCCAGCAGCCAGGGGGTGAACTATGGCTACACCTTC. The encoded protein is CASSQGVNYGYTF.

This chain uses TRBV9 with TRBJ2-2; possible D gene TRBD1, 6 bases. The CDR3 length is 16 residues. The V gene's germline CDR1 is SGDLS and CDR2 YYNGEE. Trimming pared 5 bases from V and 2 bases from J, leaving 16 bases between. CDR3: CASSPTSGANTGELFF. The CDR3 DNA reads as TGTGCCAGCAGTCCTACCTCAGGGGCTAACACCGGGGAGCTGTTTTTT.

This rearrangement joins TRBV9 to TRBJ1-5; the D gene is possibly TRBD1 (5 bases). CDR1 and CDR2 (germline): SGDLS, YYNGEE. The CDR3 consists of 15 residues. V dropped 0 bases and J dropped 3 bases, with 10 bases sitting between them. The CDR3 here is CASSVGTGLNQPQHF. CDR3 nucleotides: TGTGCCAGCAGCGTAGGAACAGGTCTCAATCAGCCCCAGCATTTT.

This clone was recorded a few times. The chain couples TRBV5-1 to TRBJ1-2, with TRBD1 matching over 7 bases. V was clipped by 7 bases and J by 10 bases; unmatched bases: 13. Per germline, CDR1 SGHRS and CDR2 YFSETQ. The CDR3 extends over 13 amino acids. The CDR3 sequence is CASAKEGGGDYTF. The CDR3 nucleotides read TGCGCCAGCGCGAAGGAAGGGGGCGGGGACTACACCTTC.

The chain couples TRBV4-2 to TRBJ2-7, with D perhaps TRBD1 (6 bases). The ends were cut back, 0 bases at V and 0 bases at J, with 9 bases in the middle. The CDR3 has 15 residues. Germline loops: CDR1 LGHNA, CDR2 YNFKEQ. In DNA, the CDR3 is TGTGCCAGCAGCCAAGAGGGGGCCGGCTCCTACGAGCAGTACTTC. Its protein product is CASSQEGAGSYEQYF.

The chain uses TRBV6-1 and TRBJ1-2; 10 bases align to TRBD1. Germline trimming cut 5 bases from V and 6 bases from J; bases unmatched to any gene: 9. Germline assignment: CDR1 MNHNS and CDR2 SASEGT. This CDR3 region has 15 residues. This CDR3 is CASSQITGTGDGYTF. CDR3 coding DNA: TGTGCCAGCAGTCAAATAACCGGGACAGGGGATGGCTACACCTTC.

The rearrangement uses TRBV21-1 and TRBJ2-2; the D call TRBD2 from the table was never checked on the DNA. TRBV21-1 is a known pseudogene. The CDR3 sequence is 19 residues long. The CDR3 loop reads CASSKVQGERELDTGELFF. CDR3 coding DNA: TGTGCCAGCAGCAAAGTCCAGGGAGAGCGGGAGTTGGACACCGGGGAGCTGTTTTTT.

This rearrangement joins TRBV6-5 to TRBJ1-1; tentatively, D is TRBD1 (5 bases). With 5 bases removed from V and 10 bases from J, the gap between germline ends came to 17 bases. The germline CDR1 and CDR2 sequences are MNHEY and SVGAGI. The CDR3 is 13 amino acids. CDR3: CASSRTRREVAFF. The DNA of the CDR3 is TGTGCCAGCAGTCGGACACGCCGGGAGGTAGCTTTCTTT.